This T cell receptor (beta chain) appears in the sequencing data of a study of Graves' ophthalmopathy and Graves' hyperthyroidism. Study background: The blood sample was drawn at first diagnosis and before any treatment.

Beta-chain TCR CDR3 regions were amplified from RNA transcripts. First-round RT-PCR used HTBI primers; second-round multiplex PCR followed. One entry per CDR3 protein, called by TCRdb with MiXCR from the multiplex PCR reads. The table has about 660,000 distinct CDR3 sequences, roughly 39% seen once; the top ten hold more than 3%. Germline V lookup: CDR1 LNHNV, CDR2 YYDKDF (reference sequence). The CDR3 covers 14 residues. V was clipped by 4 bases and J by 1 base, with 11 bases between them. This clonotype came up many times. Input material: peripheral blood. V gene TRBV15 combines with J gene TRBJ2-7; a possible D gene is TRBD1 (5 bases). The receptor was isolated from an adult man with Graves' ophthalmopathy. The CDR3 DNA follows: TGTGCCACCAGCACTGTCAGGGAATCCTACGAGCAGTACTTC. Translating gives CATSTVRESYEQYF.